Listed below are T cell receptor beta chains from one sample, sequenced in a study of Graves' ophthalmopathy and Graves' hyperthyroidism. TCRdb reanalysed the multiplex PCR reads using MiXCR and keeps one entry per CDR3 protein. The repertoire has about 210,000 distinct CDR3 sequences, approximately 29% of them found once; the top ten carry approximately 8.6%. Specimen: peripheral blood. The receptors were sampled from a man aged 50 to 60 with Graves' ophthalmopathy. Both conserved end residues are part of each CDR3. The D gene is left open where the match is weak. The size field is filled for only some rows; it gives once, few, many or a size class.

V	size	J	D	length	CDR3	DNA
TRBV7-6	many	TRBJ1-5	TRBD1	15	CASSLGQGAFQPQHF	TGTGCCAGCAGCTTAGGACAGGGGGCATTTCAGCCCCAGCATTTT
TRBV11-2	.	TRBJ2-7	.	13	CASSLGHTYEQYF	TGTGCCAGCAGCCTCGGACATACCTACGAGCAGTACTTC
TRBV7-3	.	TRBJ2-5	.	15	CASSSQPGMLETQYF	TGTGCCAGCAGCTCCCAGCCGGGCATGCTGGAGACCCAGTACTTC
TRBV6-2/TRBV6-3	.	TRBJ1-1	.	14	CASSTQGGNTEAFF	TGTGCCAGCAGTACCCAGGGAGGTAACACTGAAGCTTTCTTT
TRBV4-2	many	TRBJ2-5	TRBD2	17	CASSQGLAGIPAETQYF	TGTGCCAGCAGCCAAGGGCTAGCGGGGATCCCCGCGGAGACCCAGTACTTC
TRBV7-2	.	TRBJ2-7	.	15	CASSLPPATNREQYF	TGTGCCAGCAGTCTCCCCCCTGCGACTAATAGGGAGCAGTACTTC
TRBV5-1	many	TRBJ2-2	TRBD1	16	CASSRDGTGSTGELFF	TGCGCCAGCAGCCGAGATGGGACAGGGAGCACCGGGGAGCTGTTTTTT
TRBV12-3/TRBV12-4	many	TRBJ2-5	TRBD2	15	CASSSLREGQETQYF	TGTGCCAGCAGTTCTCTGCGGGAGGGGCAAGAGACCCAGTACTTC
TRBV12-3/TRBV12-4	many	TRBJ2-2	.	13	CASSVIPTGELFF	TGTGCCAGCAGTGTTATACCCACCGGGGAGCTGTTTTTT
TRBV12-5	.	TRBJ2-7	.	15	CASGLGTGQHYEQYF	TGTGCTAGTGGTTTGGGGACGGGACAACACTACGAGCAGTACTTC
TRBV4-1	many	TRBJ2-2	.	16	CASSHPRGGETGELFF	TGCGCCAGCAGCCATCCCAGGGGAGGGGAAACCGGGGAGCTGTTTTTT
TRBV4-2	.	TRBJ2-2	TRBD2	17	CASSQDLLAGATGELFF	TGTGCCAGCAGCCAAGATCTCCTAGCGGGGGCTACCGGGGAGCTGTTTTTT
TRBV3-1	many	TRBJ2-7	TRBD1	16	CASSQAKTGGGYEQYF	TGTGCCAGCAGCCAAGCTAAGACAGGGGGAGGCTACGAGCAGTACTTC
TRBV7-8	few	TRBJ2-7	.	11	CASSPQYEQYF	TGTGCCAGCAGCCCCCAGTACGAGCAGTACTTC
TRBV10-3	many	TRBJ2-5	TRBD2	13	CAISGGRIETQYF	TGTGCCATCAGTGGCGGGAGAATCGAGACCCAGTACTTC
TRBV12-3/TRBV12-4	many	TRBJ2-5	.	12	CASSSGPGRQYF	TGTGCCAGCAGTTCGGGCCCGGGAAGACAGTACTTC
TRBV6-1	many	TRBJ2-7	TRBD2	15	CASSVGGVSSYEQYF	TGTGCCAGCAGTGTCGGGGGGGTCAGCTCCTACGAGCAGTACTTC
TRBV18	many	TRBJ2-6	.	15	CASSSSNSGANVLTF	TGTGCCAGCTCAAGCAGCAACTCTGGGGCCAACGTCCTGACTTTC
TRBV7-8	many	TRBJ2-5	.	14	CASEPKRVTETQYF	TGTGCCAGCGAACCCAAAAGGGTTACGGAGACCCAGTACTTC
TRBV28	many	TRBJ2-5	.	13	CASSEDVRETQYF	TGTGCCAGCAGTGAGGACGTTCGGGAGACCCAGTACTTC
TRBV6-1	.	TRBJ2-5	.	11	CASRRLGTQYF	TGTGCCAGCAGGCGTCTGGGGACCCAGTACTTC
TRBV7-2	many	TRBJ2-5	TRBD1	14	CASSFDREAETQYF	TGTGCCAGCAGCTTTGACAGGGAAGCAGAGACCCAGTACTTC
TRBV5-1	.	TRBJ1-2	TRBD1	14	CASRPAGGTGGYTF	TGCGCCAGCAGACCGGCCGGGGGGACAGGAGGCTACACCTTC
TRBV14	many	TRBJ2-7	.	15	CASSPRRKGQYEQYF	TGTGCCAGCAGCCCACGACGTAAGGGGCAGTACGAGCAGTACTTC